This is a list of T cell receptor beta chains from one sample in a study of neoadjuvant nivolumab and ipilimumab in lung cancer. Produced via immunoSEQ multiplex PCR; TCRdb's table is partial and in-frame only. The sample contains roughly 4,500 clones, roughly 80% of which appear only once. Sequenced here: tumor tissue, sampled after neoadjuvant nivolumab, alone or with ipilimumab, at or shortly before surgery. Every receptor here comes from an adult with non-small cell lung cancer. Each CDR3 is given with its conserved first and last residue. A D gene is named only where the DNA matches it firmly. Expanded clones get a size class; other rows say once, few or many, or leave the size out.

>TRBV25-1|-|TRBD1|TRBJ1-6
TGTGCCAGCAGTGAATCCGACAGGGCTAATTCACCCCTCCACTTT
CASSESDRANSPLHF
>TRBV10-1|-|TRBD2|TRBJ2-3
TGCGCCAGCAGTGAGAATAGCGGGGCATCCAATGTGCAGTATTTT
CASSENSGASNVQYF
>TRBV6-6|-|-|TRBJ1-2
TGTGCCAGCAGTTTGGATCCTAACTATGGCTACACCTTC
CASSLDPNYGYTF
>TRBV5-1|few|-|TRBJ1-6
TGCGCCAGCAGCGAGAGAAGTGATTCACCCCTCCACTTT
CASSERSDSPLHF
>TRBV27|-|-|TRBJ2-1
TGTGCCAGCAGTTTACAAATACAAAGCTCCTACAATGAGCAGTTCTTC
CASSLQIQSSYNEQFF
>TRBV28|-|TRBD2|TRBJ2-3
TGTGCCAGCAGTTCCCCACAAACTGAGCGGGGGGGAGGATTT
CASSSPQTERGGGF
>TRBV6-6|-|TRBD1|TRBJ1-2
TGTGCCAGCAGTTACTGGGAGTCAGGGGGCCACTATGGCTACACCTTC
CASSYWESGGHYGYTF
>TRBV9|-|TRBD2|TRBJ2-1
TGTGCCAGCAGCAAACTAGCGGGGGGCTACAATGAGCAGTTCTTC
CASSKLAGGYNEQFF
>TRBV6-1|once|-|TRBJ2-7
TGTGCCAGCAGTGGTAGGGGGATCAGGGAGCAGTACTTC
CASSGRGIREQYF
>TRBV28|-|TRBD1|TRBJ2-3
TGTGCCAGCAGCCTCTTGGACAGGGCAGATACGCAGTATTTT
CASSLLDRADTQYF